This T cell receptor (beta chain) emerged from a study of blood T cell repertoires in COVID-19. About the research overall: The study drew acute and convalescent COVID-19 samples from the United States, Italy and Spain. Sources were T cells, B-cell-depleted T cells, or PBMCs; the material itself was cDNA or gDNA.

Participants' reported clinical history set cohort assignment. Original data processing: Estimation of nucleated cell counts relied on the amplification of reference gene primers. Measured with immunoSEQ multiplex PCR; TCRdb has only the in-frame clones, and not every one. Clone size and V and J calls were adopted from that table, with D and trimming inferred from the DNA. The profile shows some 200,000 clones, approximately 82% of them singletons. V was trimmed by 10 bases and J by 4 bases, leaving 13 bases between them. The CDR3 length is 12 residues. The germline gives CDR1 SEHNR, CDR2 FQNEAQ (reference sequence).

This sequence was found in a woman aged 55-75 years with acute COVID-19. The sequenced sample consisted of PBMCs or T cells enriched from blood (not recorded which). V is TRBV7-9 and J is TRBJ1-2, with D possibly TRBD1 on 5 matching bases. In nucleotides, the CDR3 is TGTGCCAACGAGGGACTAGGCTATGGCTACACCTTC. Protein: CANEGLGYGYTF.